Presented here are 23 T cell receptor beta chains from one specimen sequenced in a study of blood T cells in healthy people across ages. The second PCR ran roughly 6 to 11 cycles with a sample-barcoded 5' primer and J-beta primers. TCRdb itself ran the 5' RACE reads through MiXCR, one entry per CDR3 protein. The data contain 1,300,000 or so distinct CDR3 sequences, around 59% of them seen just once; the ten biggest clones take up about 6.3%. The sequenced material came from blood. These TCRs come from a man aged 18 to 35 in good health.

This chain connects TRBV12-3 or TRBV12-4 to TRBJ1-2; TRBD1 is a possible D gene (5 bases). Trimming left V 2 bases short and J 6 bases short, with 16 bases between. The CDR3 has 15 residues. The CDR3: CASSLPGRAGDGYTF. The CDR3 bases are TGTGCCAGCAGTTTACCGGGCAGGGCGGGTGATGGCTACACCTTC.

This clonotype has only a few counts. The rearrangement joins TRBV4-1 to TRBJ2-5; a weak D match, TRBD1 (6 bases). The J call may be wrong; the DNA end is better matched by TRBJ2-7. The germline gives CDR1 MGHRA, CDR2 YSYEKL. There are 15 residues in the CDR3. DNA for the CDR3: TGCGCCAGCAGCCAAGATAGCCGACAGGTCTACGAGCAGTACTTC. Translation gives CASSQDSRQVYEQYF.

This clonotype was counted a few times. V is TRBV5-1 and J is TRBJ2-5; D is ambiguous. The J call is in doubt because the DNA end fits TRBJ2-7 better. Germline values: CDR1 SGHRS, CDR2 YFSETQ. The CDR3 contains 14 residues. CDR3 coding DNA: TGCGCCAGCAGCTTGCTACACAGTCCCTACGAGCAGTACTTC. This gives the protein CASSLLHSPYEQYF.

The chain recombines TRBV4-1 with TRBJ1-2; TRBD1 matches at 9 bases. This CDR3 is 19 amino acids long. V gave up 0 bases and J gave up 0 bases; unmatched junction bases: 11. Germline CDR1 reads MGHRA; CDR2 reads YSYEKL. In DNA, the CDR3 is TGCGCCAGCAGCCAAGACCCGCAGGGACAGGGTTGGCCTAACTATGGCTACACCTTC. Amino acids: CASSQDPQGQGWPNYGYTF.

Concerning this clonotype: The junction departs from germline at one end; a sequencing error may be responsible. The chain recombines TRBV6-5 with TRBJ2-2; possible D gene TRBD1, 6 bases. Germline CDR1 is MNHEY and CDR2 is SVGAGI. The CDR3 consists of 14 residues. The chain's CDR3 is CASSYSQGAGELFF. In DNA, the CDR3 is TGTGCCAGCAGCTACTCACAGGGTGCCGGGGAGCTGTTTTTT.

There are many counts of this clonotype. The chain recombines TRBV12-3 or TRBV12-4 with TRBJ1-2; TRBD1 matches at 7 bases. The CDR3 has 12 residues. The trim removed 3 bases at V and 11 bases at J, leaving 6 bases unmatched. CDR3 region: CASSFAPDRYTF. In nucleotides, the CDR3 is TGTGCCAGCAGTTTTGCCCCGGACAGGTACACCTTC.

The rearrangement links TRBV14 to TRBJ2-6; D call uncertain. The germline CDR1 and CDR2 sequences are SGHDN and FVKESK. Between the trimmed V and J ends, which lost 3 bases and 1 base, there was a span of 10 bases. This CDR3 region has 16 residues. CDR3: CASSHHSLSGANVLTF. In nucleotides, the CDR3 is TGTGCCAGCAGCCATCACAGCCTTTCTGGGGCCAACGTCCTGACTTTC.

The chain recombines TRBV29-1 with TRBJ2-4, with a weak D call TRBD2 (7 bases). The DNA end is more similar to TRBJ2-5, so the J call may be wrong. The CDR3 has 16 amino acids. The germline V gene has CDR1 SQVTM and CDR2 ANQGSEA. CDR3 DNA sequence: TGCAGCGTTGAAGATAGGGGAGGGTGGGGGGCAGAGACCCAGTACTTC. Translation gives CSVEDRGGWGAETQYF.

V is TRBV12-3 or TRBV12-4 and J is TRBJ1-2; D ambiguous. Between the trimmed V and J ends, which lost 5 bases and 4 bases, there was a span of 5 bases. This CDR3 has 11 amino acids. The DNA of the CDR3 is TGTGCCAGCAGTGTTATCTATGGCTACACCTTC. Amino acids: CASSVIYGYTF.

The chain couples TRBV10-3 to TRBJ2-3; TRBD2 agrees at 8 bases. CDR3 length: 17 residues. Trimming took 4 bases from V and 6 from J; bases not matched to a gene: 15. CDR1 and CDR2 from the germline V gene are ENHRY and SYGVKD. CDR3 protein: CAISAPVKRELGDTQYF. CDR3 nucleotides: TGTGCCATCAGTGCCCCCGTGAAGCGGGAGTTGGGGGATACGCAGTATTTT.

At least ten counts were recorded for this clonotype. This chain links TRBV27 with TRBJ2-1; D is ambiguous. The germline CDR1 and CDR2 sequences are MNHEY and SMNVEV (reference sequence). The CDR3 is 15 amino acids. Trimming cost V 3 bases and J 5 bases, with 14 bases left between them. CDR3 region: CASSFRAGFHNEQFF. The DNA of the CDR3 is TGTGCCAGCAGTTTTAGGGCCGGGTTCCACAATGAGCAGTTCTTC.

The rearrangement links TRBV7-2 to TRBJ2-1, with D maybe TRBD1 (8 bases). CDR3 length: 14 amino acids. The V gene lost 6 bases and the J gene lost 7 bases, with 16 bases spanning the gap. The germline V gene encodes CDR1 SGHTA and CDR2 FQGNSA. The CDR3 coding sequence is TGTGCCAGCAGAGGACAGGGAGGGCGGAATGAGCAGTTCTTC. This translates into CASRGQGGRNEQFF.

The J gene is TRBJ2-4, the V gene TRBV27; no definite D call. V was shortened by 5 bases and J by 0 bases, with 17 bases between the two germline ends. This CDR3 has 17 amino acids. Germline assignment: CDR1 MNHEY and CDR2 SMNVEV (reference sequence). The CDR3 DNA follows: TGTGCCAGCAGTAGAACCGGACCGCGATTAGCCAAAAACATTCAGTACTTC. It translates to CASSRTGPRLAKNIQYF.

CDR3 residues: CASSPPENQETQYF. The CDR3 DNA reads TGTGCCAGCAGTCCACCGGAAAACCAAGAGACCCAGTACTTC. The J gene is TRBJ2-5, the V gene TRBV27; no firm D call. V was trimmed by 5 bases and J by 0 bases, leaving 10 bases between them. There are 14 residues in the CDR3. Germline V gene lookup returns CDR1 MNHEY and CDR2 SMNVEV (reference sequence).

The chain employs TRBV7-9 and TRBJ2-1, with D possibly being TRBD2 (5 bases). The CDR3 extends over 18 amino acids. Looked up from germline, CDR1 is SEHNR and CDR2 is FQNEAQ (reference sequence). The ends were cut back, 2 bases at V and 8 bases at J, with 25 bases in the middle. The CDR3 sequence: CASSLRGKLPSGLDEQFF. CDR3 bases: TGTGCCAGCAGCTTACGAGGGAAACTCCCTTCTGGTCTGGATGAGCAGTTCTTC.

The chain has TRBV4-2 and TRBJ2-7; TRBD1 might be the D (6 bases). There are 15 residues in the CDR3. The germline V gene has CDR1 LGHNA and CDR2 YNFKEQ. Trimming left V 2 bases short and J 2 bases short, with 13 bases between. The CDR3 protein is CASSQTPGQTYEQYF. CDR3 nucleotides: TGTGCCAGCAGCCAAACACCTGGACAGACCTACGAGCAGTACTTC.

The gene calls are TRBV20-1 and TRBJ2-5; 7 bases line up with TRBD2. The germline CDR1 and CDR2 sequences are DFQATT and SNEGSKA (reference sequence). V dropped 3 bases and J dropped 4; count of bases not matched to a gene: 14. The CDR3 has 16 amino acids. CDR3 sequence: CSARPGTKGLIETQYF. The CDR3 bases are TGCAGTGCTAGGCCGGGGACTAAGGGTTTAATAGAGACCCAGTACTTC.

A few counts support this clonotype. V and J are TRBV29-1 and TRBJ1-4; D unresolved. V lost 0 bases and J lost 7, with 12 bases in between. CDR1 is SQVTM, CDR2 ANQGSEA, per germline. This CDR3 comprises 14 residues. In nucleotides, the CDR3 is TGCAGCGTTGAAGAGGTCCCGGGAAGTGAAAAACTGTTTTTT. Translation: CSVEEVPGSEKLFF.

This clonotype turned up a few times. This chain links TRBV9 with TRBJ2-5; the D gene is possibly TRBD2 (5 bases). This CDR3 comprises 15 residues. The germline V and J ends were trimmed by 0 bases and 0 bases, with 9 bases remaining between them. Germline loops: CDR1 SGDLS, CDR2 YYNGEE. The CDR3 DNA reads as TGTGCCAGCAGCGTAGCCCCCGGGGACCAAGAGACCCAGTACTTC. Translation: CASSVAPGDQETQYF.

This clonotype was seen once. The rearrangement uses TRBV18 and TRBJ2-1; possibly TRBD2 for D (5 bases). The closer fit of TRBJ2-7 to the DNA end suggests the J call may be wrong. Germline V gives CDR1 KGHSH, CDR2 LQKENI. The CDR3 has 14 amino acids. CDR3 sequence: CASSPGRIWNEQYF. The CDR3 nucleotides read TGTGCCAGCTCACCGGGGAGAATTTGGAACGAGCAGTACTTC.

The J gene is TRBJ2-1, the V gene TRBV27, with D perhaps TRBD2 (5 bases). The CDR3 covers 14 residues. Germline CDR1 is MNHEY and CDR2 is SMNVEV (reference sequence). Trimming pared 6 bases from V and 0 bases from J, leaving 9 bases between. The CDR3 loop is CASRVLGSYNEQFF. The CDR3 DNA follows: TGTGCCAGCAGGGTACTAGGCTCCTACAATGAGCAGTTCTTC.

The CDR3 loop reads CASSSRTYEQFF. For the CDR3, the DNA is TGTGCCAGCAGTTCTAGGACCTATGAGCAGTTCTTC. The chain employs TRBV2 and TRBJ2-1; D not certain. The CDR3 is made up of 12 amino acids. Germline V gene data show CDR1 as SNHLY and CDR2 as FYNNEI. Trimming removed 5 bases from V and 8 bases from J, with 10 bases in between.

CDR3 in DNA: TGTGCCAGCAGTTACGCGGCCTCTAGCACTGAGCAGTTCTTC. Protein product: CASSYAASSTEQFF. This chain connects TRBV6-2 or TRBV6-3 to TRBJ2-1; D might be TRBD2 (5 bases). The CDR3 runs 14 residues. Per the germline V gene, CDR1 is MNHEY and CDR2 is SVGEGT. Trimming removed 2 bases at V and 9 bases at J, with 14 bases between.